The 29 T cell receptor beta chains below come from one sample, sequenced in a study of molecular identifiers for immune sequencing clone quantification. TCRdb redid the calling of the PCR reads with MiXCR, one entry per CDR3 protein. The data show approximately 500,000 distinct CDR3 sequences, with approximately 25% seen just once and under 0.8% held by the top ten. Sequencing used naive CD8+ T cells from blood, with Jurkat cell RNA spiked in. As for subset: FACS-sorted CD8+CD4-CCR7+CD45RA+ naive T cells. All receptors derive from a human donor in good health. Some libraries in this study had Jurkat cell RNA spiked in.

The chain employs TRBV10-2 and TRBJ1-1; no clear D gene. Trimming left V 2 bases short and J 8 bases short, with 9 bases between. The germline V gene encodes CDR1 WSHSY and CDR2 SAAADI. This CDR3 region has 12 residues. The CDR3: CASSEGELEAFF. The CDR3 DNA reads as TGCGCCAGCAGTGAGGGGGAACTAGAAGCTTTCTTT.

This chain joins TRBV20-1 and TRBJ2-7; 10 bases are a match to TRBD1. The CDR3 is made up of 16 amino acids. The V segment lost 0 bases and the J segment 5 bases; nucleotides outside the gene matches: 10. Germline-derived CDR1 and CDR2 are DFQATT and SNEGSKA (reference sequence). The CDR3 DNA follows: TGCAGTGCTAGAGATAGAATACGACAGGGGGCCCACGAGCAGTACTTC. Amino acids: CSARDRIRQGAHEQYF.

Comments on this clonotype: An end of the junction differs from the germline gene, which may be a read error. The chain has TRBV5-1 and TRBJ2-7; 10 bases are shared with TRBD2. CDR1 and CDR2 (germline): SGHRS, YFSETQ. The CDR3 contains 18 residues. CDR3 in DNA: TGCGCCGGCAGCTTGGAAGGACTAGCGGCCGCCCATAATTGCGAGCAGTACTTC. It is translated as CAGSLEGLAAAHNCEQYF.

V is TRBV7-8 and J is TRBJ1-5; D call uncertain. The CDR3 loop spans 14 amino acids. Germline CDR1 SGHVS, CDR2 FQNEAQ. V was cut by 6 bases and J by 0 bases, with 9 bases left in between. In nucleotides, the CDR3 is TGTGCCAGCAGGTCAGGCTTTAGCAATCAGCCCCAGCATTTT. Its protein product is CASRSGFSNQPQHF.

This clonotype has a handful of counts. The genes are TRBV7-9 and TRBJ2-5; D perhaps matches TRBD1 (6 bases). V dropped 5 bases and J dropped 1 base, with 14 bases sitting between them. This CDR3 is built from 15 residues. Per germline, CDR1 SEHNR and CDR2 FQNEAQ (reference sequence). The CDR3: CASSNRDTTQETQYF. DNA for the CDR3: TGTGCCAGCAGCAACCGGGACACCACCCAAGAGACCCAGTACTTC. Filled out from reference TRBV7-9 and TRBJ2-5, the complete variable domain reads DTGVSQNPRHKITKRGQNVTFRCDPISEHNRLYWYRQTLGQGPEFLTYFQNEAQLEKSRLLSDRFSAERPKGSFSTLEIQRTEQGDSAMYLCASSNRDTTQETQYFGPGTRLLVL.

This clonotype has a handful of counts. CDR3 region: CASSQLSSGEQYF. CDR3 coding DNA: TGTGCCAGCAGCCAACTTTCCTCCGGGGAGCAGTACTTC. This chain joins TRBV3-1 and TRBJ2-7; unclear D gene. The ends were cut back, 2 bases at V and 7 bases at J, with 12 bases in the middle. From germline, CDR1 is LGHDT and CDR2 YNNKEL (reference sequence). The CDR3 extends over 13 amino acids.

A few counts support this clonotype. The chain recombines TRBV18 with TRBJ1-5, with D unresolved. Trimming removed 1 base at V and 7 bases at J, with 8 bases between. This CDR3 spans 13 amino acids. CDR1 is KGHSH and CDR2 is LQKENI in the germline V gene. The CDR3 sequence is CASSPQGGQPQHF. CDR3 sequence (DNA): TGTGCCAGCTCACCACAGGGAGGGCAGCCCCAGCATTTT. The whole variable domain, remainder taken from reference TRBV18 and TRBJ1-5, is NAGVMQNPRHLVRRRGQEARLRCSPMKGHSHVYWYRQLPEEGLKFMVYLQKENIIDESGMPKERFSAEFPKEGPSILRIQQVVRGDSAAYFCASSPQGGQPQHFGDGTRLSIL.

This clonotype has a count of ten or more. V usage is TRBV6-2 or TRBV6-3 and J usage is TRBJ2-1; D uncertain. The V and J ends lost 2 bases and 0 bases respectively, with 8 bases between them. Germline V gene data show CDR1 as MNHEY and CDR2 as SVGEGT. This CDR3 region has 15 residues. CDR3 residues: CASSYGHSSYNEQFF. Here the CDR3 DNA reads TGTGCCAGCAGTTACGGGCACAGCTCCTACAATGAGCAGTTCTTC.

This chain links TRBV4-3 with TRBJ2-3; D unclear. Germline assignment: CDR1 LGHNA and CDR2 YSLEER. The CDR3 is 13 residues long. V shed 2 bases and J shed 2 bases, with 5 bases lying between them. The CDR3 is CASSQITTDTQYF. For the CDR3, the DNA is TGCGCCAGCAGCCAAATAACCACAGATACGCAGTATTTT.

This clonotype has just a few counts. This chain connects TRBV12-3 or TRBV12-4 to TRBJ2-7; the match to TRBD1 covers 7 bases. CDR3 length equals 15 residues. Trimming at V came to 6 bases and at J to 2 bases, leaving 10 bases not matched to a gene. In DNA form, the CDR3 reads TGTGCCAGCAGCCAAACCTTAGACAGGGCCTACGAGCAGTACTTC. Protein product: CASSQTLDRAYEQYF.

Of note for this clonotype: This sequence may be a read error, since a much larger clone differs from it by one base. The chain is built from TRBV7-2 and TRBJ2-3, with D perhaps assigned TRBD1 or TRBD2 (5 bases each). V dropped 5 bases and J dropped 0 bases, with 15 bases sitting between them. CDR1 is SGHTA and CDR2 is FQGNSA in the germline V gene. This CDR3 is 16 amino acids long. CDR3 sequence: CASSHPRECSTDTQYF. The CDR3 DNA follows: TGTGCCAGCAGCCATCCCAGGGAGTGCAGCACAGATACGCAGTATTTT.

This clonotype turned up a few times. In DNA, the CDR3 is TGTGCCAGTAGACAGGGGGCCACTGAAGCTTTCTTT. This codes for CASRQGATEAFF. The chain carries TRBV19 and TRBJ1-1; 9 bases are shared with TRBD1. The CDR3 loop spans 12 amino acids. V dropped 6 bases and J dropped 4; count of bases not matched to a gene: 0. In germline, CDR1 is LNHDA, CDR2 SQIVND (reference sequence).

In regard to this clonotype: A much more abundant neighbour one base away suggests this may be a read error. The chain employs TRBV10-3 and TRBJ2-7, with TRBD1 identical over 10 bases. The CDR3 extends over 13 amino acids. The germline V gene encodes CDR1 ENHRY and CDR2 SYGVKD. Trimming cost V 8 bases and J 1 base; bases outside gene matches: 2. The CDR3 region is CAIVDRGSYEQYF. In DNA form, the CDR3 reads TGTGCCATCGTGGACAGGGGGTCCTACGAGCAGTACTTC.

This clonotype was observed a few times. The chain couples TRBV7-6 to TRBJ2-7; the D is unclear. From germline, CDR1 is SGHVS and CDR2 FNYEAQ. This CDR3 comprises 14 residues. Between the trimmed V and J ends, which lost 1 base and 3 bases, there was a span of 10 bases. The CDR3 protein is CASSLGALSYEQYF. The CDR3 DNA reads TGTGCCAGCAGCTTAGGGGCCTTAAGCTACGAGCAGTACTTC. Supplemented by reference TRBV7-6 and TRBJ2-7, the full variable domain reads GAGVSQSPRYKVTKRGQDVALRCDPISGHVSLYWYRQALGQGPEFLTYFNYEAQQDKSGLPNDRFSAERPEGSISTLTIQRTEQRDSAMYRCASSLGALSYEQYFGPGTRLTVT.

This clonotype was found a few times. CDR3 protein: CAWSVMDIAYEQYF. The CDR3 coding sequence is TGTGCCTGGAGTGTTATGGACATAGCCTACGAGCAGTACTTC. The rearrangement links TRBV30 to TRBJ2-7; perhaps TRBD1 as D (5 bases). The CDR3 sequence is 14 residues long. Germline CDR1 reads GTSNPN; CDR2 reads SVGIG (reference sequence). V was trimmed by 0 bases and J by 2 bases, leaving 11 bases between them.

This clonotype was recorded many times. CDR3 bases: TGTGCCAGCAGCCTTGAACTAGGGCAAGAGAATGAGCAGTTCTTC. Residues: CASSLELGQENEQFF. The rearrangement joins TRBV7-3 to TRBJ2-1; a possible D gene is TRBD2 (5 bases). Trimming took off 5 bases at V and 7 bases at J, with 18 bases between the two ends. The CDR3 totals 15 residues. Germline V CDR1 and CDR2: SGHTA, FQGTGA.

The V gene is TRBV12-3 or TRBV12-4, the J gene TRBJ2-3; D is unclear. This CDR3 has 13 residues. V was clipped by 6 bases and J by 6 bases, with 13 bases between them. CDR3 region: CASSRVVEDTQYF. CDR3 sequence (DNA): TGTGCCAGCAGCCGGGTCGTAGAGGATACGCAGTATTTT.

The rearrangement joins TRBV6-1 to TRBJ2-7, with 8 bases matching TRBD1. Trimming removed 3 bases from V and 9 bases from J; junction bases left unmatched: 7. The CDR3 has 13 residues. Germline-derived CDR1 and CDR2 are MNHNS and SASEGT. This chain's CDR3 is CASSDETGDGQYF. CDR3 coding DNA: TGTGCCAGCAGTGATGAGACAGGGGACGGGCAGTACTTC.

This clonotype appeared a few times. The chain links TRBV12-3 or TRBV12-4 to TRBJ1-1; D gene unclear. CDR3 length equals 14 residues. V was cut by 1 base and J by 6 bases, with 12 bases left in between. This CDR3 is CASSLDISGAEAFF. In DNA, the CDR3 is TGTGCCAGCAGTTTAGACATTAGCGGGGCTGAAGCTTTCTTT.

In this sample, this clonotype turned up many times. This chain joins TRBV29-1 and TRBJ2-7, with 9 bases that match TRBD1. Germline trimming cut 6 bases from V and 4 bases from J; bases unmatched to any gene: 1. This CDR3 is built from 11 residues. CDR1 and CDR2 from the germline V gene are SQVTM and ANQGSEA. The CDR3: CSVGTGYEQYF. CDR3 nucleotides: TGCAGCGTGGGGACAGGGTACGAGCAGTACTTC.

This clonotype was picked up many times. CDR3 in amino acids: CASSPTRQGLPTF. The CDR3 bases are TGCGCCAGCAGCCCGACACGCCAGGGCCTTCCCACCTTC. This chain links TRBV4-1 with TRBJ1-2, with D maybe TRBD1 (5 bases). Germline V gene sequence: CDR1 MGHRA, CDR2 YSYEKL. This CDR3 spans 13 amino acids. Trimming stripped 4 bases from V and 13 bases from J, with 19 bases between.

This clonotype was counted ten times or more. V gene TRBV7-2 combines with J gene TRBJ2-7, with TRBD2 matching over 7 bases. Trimming cost V 5 bases and J 1 base; bases outside gene matches: 5. Germline CDR1 and CDR2: SGHTA and FQGNSA. This CDR3 region has 14 residues. As DNA, the CDR3 is TGTGCCAGCAGCCAATGGGGGGGTTCCTACGAGCAGTACTTC. This encodes CASSQWGGSYEQYF.

This clonotype was found a few times. The chain couples TRBV2 to TRBJ2-7; 7 bases are shared with TRBD2. V dropped 0 bases and J dropped 0; count of bases not matched to a gene: 5. Germline V lookup: CDR1 SNHLY, CDR2 FYNNEI. The CDR3 contains 16 residues. The CDR3 region has the DNA TGTGCCAGCAGTGAAGCGCCTAGCGGTTACTCCTACGAGCAGTACTTC. It encodes CASSEAPSGYSYEQYF. Drawing the rest from reference TRBV2 and TRBJ2-7, the complete variable domain is EPEVTQTPSHQVTQMGQEVILRCVPISNHLYFYWYRQILGQKVEFLVSFYNNEISEKSEIFDDQFSVERPDGSNFTLKIRSTKLEDSAMYFCASSEAPSGYSYEQYFGPGTRLTVT.

The rearrangement joins TRBV20-1 to TRBJ2-3, with 13 bases identical to TRBD2. With 6 bases clipped from V and 5 bases from J, the junction kept 11 bases outside the gene matches. The CDR3 loop spans 16 amino acids. CDR1 is DFQATT, CDR2 SNEGSKA, per germline (reference sequence). CDR3: CSAVGGLAGDKDTQYF. DNA of the CDR3: TGCAGTGCGGTAGGAGGACTAGCGGGAGATAAAGATACGCAGTATTTT.

The rearrangement links TRBV25-1 to TRBJ1-4; a possible D gene is TRBD1 (5 bases). Germline V CDR1 and CDR2: MGHDK, SYGVNS. V was shortened by 6 bases and J by 6 bases, with 14 bases between the two germline ends. The CDR3 spans 14 residues. CDR3 amino acids: CASRNPGAYEKLFF. CDR3 bases: TGTGCCAGCAGAAACCCTGGGGCGTATGAAAAACTGTTTTTT. Full variable domain (remainder filled in from reference TRBV25-1 and TRBJ1-4): EADIYQTPRYLVIGTGKKITLECSQTMGHDKMYWYQQDPGMELHLIHYSYGVNSTEKGDLSSESTVSRIRTEHFPLTLESARPSHTSQYLCASRNPGAYEKLFFGSGTQLSVL.

This clonotype showed up just a few times. The V call is TRBV6-2 or TRBV6-3, the J call TRBJ2-7; no reliable D call. The CDR3 has 13 residues. The V gene lost 3 bases and the J gene lost 3 bases, with 9 bases spanning the gap. Germline values: CDR1 MNHEY, CDR2 SVGEGT. The CDR3 sequence: CASSYVRNYEQYF. The CDR3, as DNA: TGTGCCAGCAGTTATGTCAGGAACTACGAGCAGTACTTC.

In this sample, this clonotype turned up many times. CDR3 DNA: TGTGCCAGCAGCTTTTGGGGGCCAGACACCGGGGAGCTGTTTTTT. It is translated as CASSFWGPDTGELFF. This chain links TRBV7-9 with TRBJ2-2; D possibly corresponds to TRBD1 (6 bases). Germline lookup yields CDR1 SEHNR and CDR2 FQNEAQ (reference sequence). CDR3 length: 15 residues. Trimming cost V 3 bases and J 3 bases, with 11 bases left between them.

Of note for this clonotype: A much larger clone lies one base from this, so it may be a read error. The chain uses TRBV5-3 and TRBJ2-1; D remains unclear. TRBV5-3 is given ORF status, its function remaining uncertain. The CDR3 consists of 14 residues. The CDR3 nucleotides are TGTGCCAGCAGCCCAGAGAGCTCCTACAGTGAGCAGTTCTTC. It specifies CASSPESSYSEQFF.

The chain couples TRBV7-9 to TRBJ1-4, with TRBD1 as a possible D gene (5 bases). V dropped 4 bases and J dropped 4 bases, with 10 bases sitting between them. Germline CDR1 reads SEHNR; CDR2 reads FQNEAQ (reference sequence). This CDR3 is 14 amino acids long. CDR3 in DNA: TGTGCCAGCAGCTCGCAGGGAAATAATGAAAAACTGTTTTTT. Amino acid sequence: CASSSQGNNEKLFF. Drawing the rest from reference TRBV7-9 and TRBJ1-4, the complete variable domain is DTGVSQNPRHKITKRGQNVTFRCDPISEHNRLYWYRQTLGQGPEFLTYFQNEAQLEKSRLLSDRFSAERPKGSFSTLEIQRTEQGDSAMYLCASSSQGNNEKLFFGSGTQLSVL.